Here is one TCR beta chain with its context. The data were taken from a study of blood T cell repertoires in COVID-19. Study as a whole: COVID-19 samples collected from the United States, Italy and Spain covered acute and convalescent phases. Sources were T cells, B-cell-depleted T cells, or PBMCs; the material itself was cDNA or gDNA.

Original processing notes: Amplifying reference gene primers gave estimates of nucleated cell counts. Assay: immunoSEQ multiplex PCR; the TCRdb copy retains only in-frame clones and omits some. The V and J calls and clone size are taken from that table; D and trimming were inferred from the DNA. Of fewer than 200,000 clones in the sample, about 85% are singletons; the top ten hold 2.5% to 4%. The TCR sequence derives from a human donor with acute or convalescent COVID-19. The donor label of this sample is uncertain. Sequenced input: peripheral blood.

The CDR3 reads CASSFRDRASGNTIYF. CDR3 nucleotide sequence: TGTGCCAGCTCCTTCCGGGACAGGGCGTCTGGAAACACCATATATTTT. The genes are TRBV18 and TRBJ1-3; 9 bases agree with TRBD1. The CDR3 has 16 residues. The germline V gene has CDR1 KGHSH and CDR2 LQKENI. V lost 6 bases and J lost 1; bases outside the gene matches: 7.